This entry features one T cell receptor beta chain sequence. These data belong to a study of blood T cell repertoires in COVID-19. Study information: In each case, the material was cDNA or gDNA derived from T cells, B-cell-depleted T cells, or PBMCs.

V gave up 0 bases and J gave up 7 bases, with 9 bases separating them. Germline V gene sequence: CDR1 LGHDT, CDR2 YNNKEL (reference sequence). The CDR3 is 14 residues long. Original data processing: Reference gene primers were amplified, and this amplification served to estimate nucleated cell counts. Clones were read by immunoSEQ multiplex PCR, and TCRdb kept only the in-frame ones, dropping some. V, J and clone size reflect that table, while D and trimming were determined from the DNA. This table has some 400,000 clones, more than 75% appearing once. This sequence joins TRBV3-1 (or the pseudogene TRBV3-2) and TRBJ1-4; unclear D gene. Material: peripheral blood. This receptor was obtained from a young woman with COVID-19, enrolled during active disease. The CDR3 DNA is TGTGCCAGCAGCCAAGATAGTACGGGTGAAAAACTGTTTTTT. This translates into CASSQDSTGEKLFF.